These 13 T cell receptor beta chains were sequenced from one sample in a study of T cell repertoires in cytomegalovirus infection. MiXCR, applied by TCRdb to the reads, yields one record per CDR3 protein. The data show 250,000 or so distinct CDR3 sequences, about 12% seen once. The sequencing sample was made of PBMCs. These receptor sequences come from a human donor in good health (CMV status not recorded). Some clones in this sample may be carry-over from other donors' samples.

This clonotype was counted ten times or more. This chain joins TRBV7-2 and TRBJ2-7; D gene ambiguous. Trimming cost V 3 bases and J 7 bases, with 7 bases left between them. The CDR3 is made up of 11 amino acids. Germline assignment: CDR1 SGHTA and CDR2 FQGNSA. In DNA form, the CDR3 reads TGTGCCAGCAGCTTTTGGGAAGAGCAGTACTTC. It encodes CASSFWEEQYF.

This clonotype was observed many times. This chain uses TRBV7-2 with TRBJ2-1; D is possibly TRBD1 or TRBD2 (5 bases each). The germline V gene has CDR1 SGHTA and CDR2 FQGNSA. This CDR3 comprises 15 residues. V shed 5 bases and J shed 9 bases, with 20 bases lying between them. CDR3 nucleotide sequence: TGTGCCAGCAGCAAAGCCCGGGACCTCGCATTTGAGCAGTTCTTC. It is translated as CASSKARDLAFEQFF.

V gene TRBV2 combines with J gene TRBJ2-5; D unresolved. Germline CDR1 SNHLY, CDR2 FYNNEI. V was cut by 7 bases and J by 2 bases, with 8 bases left in between. This CDR3 has 12 residues. The CDR3 bases are TGTGCCAGCAATTGGTCGCAAGAGACCCAGTACTTC. It encodes CASNWSQETQYF. Drawing the rest from reference TRBV2 and TRBJ2-5, the complete variable domain is EPEVTQTPSHQVTQMGQEVILRCVPISNHLYFYWYRQILGQKVEFLVSFYNNEISEKSEIFDDQFSVERPDGSNFTLKIRSTKLEDSAMYFCASNWSQETQYFGPGTRLLVL.

The chain couples TRBV29-1 to TRBJ1-2; the D is unclear. This CDR3 comprises 10 residues. Trimming left V 4 bases short and J 6 bases short, with 6 bases between. Germline values: CDR1 SQVTM, CDR2 ANQGSEA. The DNA for the CDR3 is TGCAGCGTTGTGAGTGATGGCTACACCTTC. Its protein is CSVVSDGYTF.

The V gene is TRBV5-6, the J gene TRBJ1-6; perhaps TRBD1 as D (5 bases). Germline V lookup: CDR1 SGHDT, CDR2 YYEEEE. This CDR3 has 15 residues. The ends were cut back, 1 base at V and 9 bases at J, with 14 bases in the middle. For the CDR3, the DNA is TGTGCCAGCAGCTTGAATTGGGGGAAGGCTTCACCCCTCCACTTT. The encoded protein is CASSLNWGKASPLHF.

This clonotype showed up many times. The chain carries TRBV7-2 and TRBJ2-1; 8 bases match TRBD2. Trimming took 5 bases from V and 4 from J; bases not matched to a gene: 7. Germline assignment: CDR1 SGHTA and CDR2 FQGNSA. This CDR3 is 15 amino acids long. CDR3 DNA sequence: TGTGCCAGCAGCCTTACGCGGGAGGCATACAATGAGCAGTTCTTC. This sequence encodes CASSLTREAYNEQFF.

This clonotype was counted at least ten times. This chain joins TRBV11-2 and TRBJ2-1, with a tentative D call TRBD2 (6 bases). Trimming pared 5 bases from V and 3 bases from J, leaving 8 bases between. The CDR3 contains 13 residues. The germline V gene encodes CDR1 SGHAT and CDR2 FQNNGV. As DNA, the CDR3 is TGTGCCAGCAGCGTTAGCGGCTACAATGAGCAGTTCTTC. Residues: CASSVSGYNEQFF.

The rearrangement uses TRBV19 and TRBJ1-1; D remains unclear. Germline CDR1 and CDR2: LNHDA and SQIVND (reference sequence). Between the trimmed V and J ends, which lost 2 bases and 2 bases, there was a span of 9 bases. This CDR3 comprises 14 residues. Here the CDR3 reads CASSISPGNTEAFF. DNA for the CDR3: TGTGCCAGTAGTATATCTCCCGGTAACACTGAAGCTTTCTTT.

The chain recombines TRBV20-1 with TRBJ1-5; D unresolved. Germline CDR1 DFQATT, CDR2 SNEGSKA (reference sequence). This CDR3 region has 14 residues. V was shortened by 0 bases and J by 11 bases, with 17 bases between the two germline ends. CDR3 sequence (DNA): TGCAGTGCTAGAGATGGAAGGGCCCAATTAGCCCAGCATTTT. Amino acids: CSARDGRAQLAQHF.

At least ten counts were recorded for this clonotype. The chain combines TRBV7-9 with TRBJ2-3; the D is unclear. The CDR3 runs to 12 residues. In germline, CDR1 is SEHNR, CDR2 FQNEAQ (reference sequence). V gave up 5 bases and J gave up 14 bases, with 17 bases separating them. DNA for the CDR3: TGTGCCAGCAGCGAAGAAGGCCCGACCGGGTATTTT. This codes for CASSEEGPTGYF.

This clonotype was seen a few times. V usage is TRBV20-1 and J usage is TRBJ2-1; D might be TRBD2 (6 bases). CDR1 DFQATT and CDR2 SNEGSKA come from the germline V gene (reference sequence). Trimming took off 8 bases at V and 5 bases at J, with 13 bases between the two ends. The CDR3 is 12 residues long. CDR3 nucleotide sequence: TGCAGTATATCGGGACTCCACAATGAGCAGTTCTTC. Residues: CSISGLHNEQFF.

To note about this clonotype: This may come from a read error, since a much larger clone is one base off. The genes are TRBV19 and TRBJ2-3; 7 bases line up with TRBD1. This CDR3 has 16 residues. CDR1 LNHDA and CDR2 SQIVND come from the germline V gene (reference sequence). CDR3 residues: CACSIGAQGSSDTQYF. As DNA, the CDR3 is TGTGCCTGTAGTATCGGTGCACAGGGGTCCTCAGATACGCAGTATTTT. Together with reference TRBV19 and TRBJ2-3, the CDR3 gives the full variable domain: DGGITQSPKYLFRKEGQNVTLSCEQNLNHDAMYWYRQDPGQGLRLIYYSQIVNDFQKGDIAEGYSVSREKKESFPLTVTSAQKNPTAFYLCACSIGAQGSSDTQYFGPGTRLTVL.

This clonotype was observed a handful of times. The CDR3 here is CASSPRGAQETQYF. The CDR3 coding sequence is TGTGCCAGCAGCCCCCGGGGGGCACAAGAGACCCAGTACTTC. The chain joins TRBV7-9 to TRBJ2-5; D is perhaps TRBD2 (7 bases). This CDR3 contains 14 residues. The germline V gene has CDR1 SEHNR and CDR2 FQNEAQ (reference sequence). V gave up 5 bases and J gave up 2 bases, with 12 bases separating them.